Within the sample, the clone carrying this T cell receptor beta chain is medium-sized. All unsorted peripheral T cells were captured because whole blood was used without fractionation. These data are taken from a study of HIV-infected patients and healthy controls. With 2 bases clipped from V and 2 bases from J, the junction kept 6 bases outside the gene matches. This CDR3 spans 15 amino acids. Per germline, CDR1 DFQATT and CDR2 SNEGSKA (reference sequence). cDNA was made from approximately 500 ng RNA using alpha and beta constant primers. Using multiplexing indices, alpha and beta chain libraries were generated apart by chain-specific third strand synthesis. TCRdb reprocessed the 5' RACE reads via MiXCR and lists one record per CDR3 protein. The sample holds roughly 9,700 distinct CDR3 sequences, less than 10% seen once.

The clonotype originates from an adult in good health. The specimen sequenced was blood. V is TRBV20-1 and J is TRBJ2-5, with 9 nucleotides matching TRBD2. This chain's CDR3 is CSARTGTSRQETQYF. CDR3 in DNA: TGCAGTGCTAGAACCGGGACTAGCCGACAAGAGACCCAGTACTTC.